This T cell receptor beta chain was obtained from a study of blood T cells in healthy people across ages. Germline assignment: CDR1 KGHSH and CDR2 LQKENI. The V segment lost 5 bases and the J segment 13 bases; nucleotides outside the gene matches: 9. The CDR3 extends over 13 amino acids. A second PCR, run for about 7 to 11 cycles, used a sample-barcoded 5' primer plus a J-beta primer mix. Via MiXCR, TCRdb re-called the 5' RACE reads, giving one row per CDR3 protein. Here the sample spans hundreds of thousands of distinct CDR3 sequences, roughly 30% being singletons. Material: blood. This clonotype originated in a woman aged 80 or over in good health. The chain recombines TRBV18 with TRBJ2-4; 9 bases align to TRBD1. The CDR3: CASSYGTGPQQYF. The CDR3 DNA reads as TGTGCCAGCTCATATGGGACAGGGCCCCAGCAGTACTTC.